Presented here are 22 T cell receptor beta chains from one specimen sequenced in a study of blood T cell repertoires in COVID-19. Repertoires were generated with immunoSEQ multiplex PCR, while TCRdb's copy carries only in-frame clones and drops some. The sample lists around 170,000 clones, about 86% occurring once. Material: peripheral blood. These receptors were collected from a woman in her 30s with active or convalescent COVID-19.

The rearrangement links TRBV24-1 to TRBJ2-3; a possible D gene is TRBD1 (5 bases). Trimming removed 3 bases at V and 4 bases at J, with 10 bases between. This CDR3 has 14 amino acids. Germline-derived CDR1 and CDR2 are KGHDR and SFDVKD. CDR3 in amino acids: CATSDNRYPDTQYF. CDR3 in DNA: TGTGCCACCAGTGATAACAGGTACCCAGATACGCAGTATTTT.

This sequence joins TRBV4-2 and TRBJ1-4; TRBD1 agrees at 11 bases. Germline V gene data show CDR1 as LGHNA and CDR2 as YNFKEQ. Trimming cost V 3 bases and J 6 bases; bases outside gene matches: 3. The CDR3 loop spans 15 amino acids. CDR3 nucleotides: TGTGCCAGCAGCCAGGGGGACAGGGGGTATGAAAAACTGTTTTTT. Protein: CASSQGDRGYEKLFF.

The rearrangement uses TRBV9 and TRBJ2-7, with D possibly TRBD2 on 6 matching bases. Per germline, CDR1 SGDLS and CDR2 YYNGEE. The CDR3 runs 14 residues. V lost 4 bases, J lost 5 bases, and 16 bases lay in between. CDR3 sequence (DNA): TGTGCCAGCAGCCTGACATGGAGGGTCGACGAGCAGTACTTC. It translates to CASSLTWRVDEQYF.

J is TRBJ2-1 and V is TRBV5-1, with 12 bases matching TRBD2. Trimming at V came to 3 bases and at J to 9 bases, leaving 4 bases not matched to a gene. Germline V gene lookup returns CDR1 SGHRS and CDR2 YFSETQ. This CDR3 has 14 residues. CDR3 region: CASSWTSGIIEQFF. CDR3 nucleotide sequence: TGCGCCAGCAGCTGGACTAGCGGGATCATTGAGCAGTTCTTC.

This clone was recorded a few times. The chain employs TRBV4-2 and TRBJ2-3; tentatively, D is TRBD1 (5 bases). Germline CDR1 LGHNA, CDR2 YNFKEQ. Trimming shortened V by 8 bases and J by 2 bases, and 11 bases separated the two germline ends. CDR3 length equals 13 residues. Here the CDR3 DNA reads TGTGCCAGCCTAGGGGCTATCACAGATACGCAGTATTTT. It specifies CASLGAITDTQYF.

The CDR3, as DNA: TGCGCCAGCAGCCAAGTTGCCGACAGGGGGCTGGATGGCTACACCTTC. It yields the protein CASSQVADRGLDGYTF. The V call is TRBV4-1, the J call TRBJ1-2; TRBD1 agrees at 10 bases. CDR3 size: 16 residues. With 1 base clipped from V and 6 bases from J, the junction kept 8 bases outside the gene matches. Per germline, CDR1 MGHRA and CDR2 YSYEKL.

The CDR3 loop reads CATRGQGASTDTQYF. CDR3 nucleotide sequence: TGTGCCACCAGGGGACAGGGGGCTAGCACAGATACGCAGTATTTT. V usage is TRBV24-1 and J usage is TRBJ2-3; TRBD1 aligns across 12 bases. The CDR3 runs 15 residues. V shed 7 bases and J 0 bases; nucleotides not matched to a gene: 1. The germline V gene has CDR1 KGHDR and CDR2 SFDVKD.

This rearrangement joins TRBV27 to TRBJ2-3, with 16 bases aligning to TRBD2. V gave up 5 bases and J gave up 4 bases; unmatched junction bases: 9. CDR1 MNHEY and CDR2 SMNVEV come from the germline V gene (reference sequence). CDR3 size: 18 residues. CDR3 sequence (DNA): TGTGCCAGCAGTCCAAGGGGGACTAGCGGGAGGGCCCCAGATACGCAGTATTTT. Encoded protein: CASSPRGTSGRAPDTQYF.

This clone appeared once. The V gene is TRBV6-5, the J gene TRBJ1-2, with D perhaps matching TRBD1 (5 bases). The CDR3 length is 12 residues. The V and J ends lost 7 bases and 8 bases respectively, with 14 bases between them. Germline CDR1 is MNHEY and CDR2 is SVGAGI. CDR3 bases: TGTGCCAGCACCCAAGACAGCTGGGGCTACACCTTC. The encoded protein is CASTQDSWGYTF.

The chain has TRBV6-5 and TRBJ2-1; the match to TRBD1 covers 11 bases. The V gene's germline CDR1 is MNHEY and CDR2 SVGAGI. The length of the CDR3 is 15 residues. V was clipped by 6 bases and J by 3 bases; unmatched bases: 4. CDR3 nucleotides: TGTGCCAGCAGCTTCGGGACAGGGGGCTACAATGAGCAGTTCTTC. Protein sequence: CASSFGTGGYNEQFF.

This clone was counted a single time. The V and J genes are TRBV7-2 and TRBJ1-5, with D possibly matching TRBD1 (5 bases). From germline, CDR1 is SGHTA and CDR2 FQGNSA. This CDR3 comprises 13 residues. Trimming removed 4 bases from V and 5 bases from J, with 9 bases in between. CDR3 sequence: CASSYSGDQPQHF. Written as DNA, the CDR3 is TGTGCCAGCAGCTACTCGGGGGATCAGCCCCAGCATTTT.

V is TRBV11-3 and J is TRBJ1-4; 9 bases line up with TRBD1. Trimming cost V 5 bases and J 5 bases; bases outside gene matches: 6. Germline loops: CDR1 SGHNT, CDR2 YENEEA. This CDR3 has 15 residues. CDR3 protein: CASSQDRGENEKLFF. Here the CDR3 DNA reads TGTGCCAGCAGCCAGGACAGGGGAGAGAATGAAAAACTGTTTTTT.

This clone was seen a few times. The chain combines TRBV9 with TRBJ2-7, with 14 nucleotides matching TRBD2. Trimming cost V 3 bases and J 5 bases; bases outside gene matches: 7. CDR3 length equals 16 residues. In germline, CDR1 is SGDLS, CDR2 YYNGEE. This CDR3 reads CASSARLAGGLNEQYF. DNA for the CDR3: TGTGCCAGCAGCGCAAGACTAGCGGGGGGGCTTAACGAGCAGTACTTC. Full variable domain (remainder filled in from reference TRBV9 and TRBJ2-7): DSGVTQTPKHLITATGQRVTLRCSPRSGDLSVYWYQQSLDQGLQFLIQYYNGEERAKGNILERFSAQQFPDLHSELNLSSLELGDSALYFCASSARLAGGLNEQYFGPGTRLTVT.

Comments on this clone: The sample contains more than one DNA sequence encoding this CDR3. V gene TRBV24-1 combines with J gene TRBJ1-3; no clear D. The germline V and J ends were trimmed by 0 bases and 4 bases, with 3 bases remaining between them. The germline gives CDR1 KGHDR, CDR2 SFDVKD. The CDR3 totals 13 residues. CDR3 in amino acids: CATSDLRGNTIYF. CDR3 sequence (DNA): TGTGCCACCAGTGATTTGCGGGGAAACACCATATATTTT.

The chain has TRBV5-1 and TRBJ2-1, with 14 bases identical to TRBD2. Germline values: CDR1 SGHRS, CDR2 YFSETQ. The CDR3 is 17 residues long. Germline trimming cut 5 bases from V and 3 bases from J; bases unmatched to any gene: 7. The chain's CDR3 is CASSPGLAGAVYNEQFF. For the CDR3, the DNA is TGCGCCAGCAGTCCGGGACTAGCGGGAGCCGTCTACAATGAGCAGTTCTTC.

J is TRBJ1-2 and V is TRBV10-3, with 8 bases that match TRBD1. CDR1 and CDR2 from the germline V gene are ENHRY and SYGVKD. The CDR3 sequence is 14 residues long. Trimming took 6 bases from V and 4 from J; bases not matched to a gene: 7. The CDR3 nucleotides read TGTGCCATCAGCCTGGACAGGGCAAGCTATGGCTACACCTTC. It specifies CAISLDRASYGYTF.

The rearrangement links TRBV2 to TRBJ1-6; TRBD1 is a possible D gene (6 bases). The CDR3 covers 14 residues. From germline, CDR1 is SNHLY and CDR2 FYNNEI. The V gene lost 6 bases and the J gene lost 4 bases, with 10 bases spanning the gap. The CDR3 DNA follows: TGTGCCAGCAGCGCTCAGGGGTATAATTCACCCCTCCACTTT. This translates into CASSAQGYNSPLHF.

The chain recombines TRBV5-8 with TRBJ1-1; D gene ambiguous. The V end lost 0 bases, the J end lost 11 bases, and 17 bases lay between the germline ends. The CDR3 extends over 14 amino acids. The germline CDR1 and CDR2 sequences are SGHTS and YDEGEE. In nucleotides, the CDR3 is TGTGCCAGCAGCTTGGCAGCGGGTATGGGCACGGCTTTCTTT. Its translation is CASSLAAGMGTAFF.

The DNA for the CDR3 is TGTGCCAGCAGCGGAGGAAGGGGGAATTCACCCCTCCACTTT. It is translated as CASSGGRGNSPLHF. This sequence joins TRBV3-1 (or the pseudogene TRBV3-2) and TRBJ1-6, with D possibly being TRBD1 (6 bases). The V end lost 5 bases, the J end lost 7 bases, and 12 bases lay between the germline ends. The CDR3 runs 14 residues. CDR1 is LGHDT, CDR2 YNNKEL, per germline (reference sequence).

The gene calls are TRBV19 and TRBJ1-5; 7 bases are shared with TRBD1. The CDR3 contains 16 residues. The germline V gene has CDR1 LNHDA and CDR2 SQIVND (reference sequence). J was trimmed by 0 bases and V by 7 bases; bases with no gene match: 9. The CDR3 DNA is TGTGCCAGTACCACGGGACAGCGCTATAGCAATCAGCCCCAGCATTTT. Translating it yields CASTTGQRYSNQPQHF. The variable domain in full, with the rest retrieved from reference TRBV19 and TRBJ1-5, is DGGITQSPKYLFRKEGQNVTLSCEQNLNHDAMYWYRQDPGQGLRLIYYSQIVNDFQKGDIAEGYSVSREKKESFPLTVTSAQKNPTAFYLCASTTGQRYSNQPQHFGDGTRLSIL.

The CDR3 coding sequence is TGTGCCAGCGGGAGACTAGAAATGGGTTCTGATTACAATGAGCAGTTCTTC. Residues: CASGRLEMGSDYNEQFF. The V call is TRBV9, the J call TRBJ2-1; possibly TRBD2 for D (6 bases). V was clipped by 7 bases and J by 4 bases, with 24 bases between them. Germline V gene lookup returns CDR1 SGDLS and CDR2 YYNGEE. The CDR3 loop spans 17 amino acids.

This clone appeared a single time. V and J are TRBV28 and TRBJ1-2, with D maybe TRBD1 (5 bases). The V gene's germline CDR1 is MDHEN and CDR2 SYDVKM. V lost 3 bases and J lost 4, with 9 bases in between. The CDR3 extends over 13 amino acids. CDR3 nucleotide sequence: TGTGCCAGCAGTTTTGACAGTTCCTATGGCTACACCTTC. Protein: CASSFDSSYGYTF.